This TCR beta chain came from a study of blood T cell repertoires in COVID-19. On the study more broadly: The United States, Italy and Spain were the sources of the acute and convalescent COVID-19 samples.

In the source study's methods: Amplification of reference gene primers was used by the study to estimate nucleated cell counts. Profiled with immunoSEQ multiplex PCR; TCRdb holds only in-frame clones, not every one. V, J and clone size are taken as reported in that table, and D and trimming were inferred from the DNA itself. The table lists 200,000 to 300,000 clones, about four fifths of them singletons. V lost 5 bases and J lost 5, with 10 bases in between. This CDR3 has 14 residues. The V gene's germline CDR1 is MNHEY and CDR2 SVGAGI. This rearrangement joins TRBV6-5 to TRBJ1-6; no firm D call. The TCR sequence derives from an elderly woman with COVID-19, enrolled during active disease. The sequenced material came from peripheral blood. CDR3 sequence: CASSITANNSPLHF. CDR3 coding DNA: TGTGCCAGCAGTATAACTGCCAATAATTCACCCCTCCACTTT.